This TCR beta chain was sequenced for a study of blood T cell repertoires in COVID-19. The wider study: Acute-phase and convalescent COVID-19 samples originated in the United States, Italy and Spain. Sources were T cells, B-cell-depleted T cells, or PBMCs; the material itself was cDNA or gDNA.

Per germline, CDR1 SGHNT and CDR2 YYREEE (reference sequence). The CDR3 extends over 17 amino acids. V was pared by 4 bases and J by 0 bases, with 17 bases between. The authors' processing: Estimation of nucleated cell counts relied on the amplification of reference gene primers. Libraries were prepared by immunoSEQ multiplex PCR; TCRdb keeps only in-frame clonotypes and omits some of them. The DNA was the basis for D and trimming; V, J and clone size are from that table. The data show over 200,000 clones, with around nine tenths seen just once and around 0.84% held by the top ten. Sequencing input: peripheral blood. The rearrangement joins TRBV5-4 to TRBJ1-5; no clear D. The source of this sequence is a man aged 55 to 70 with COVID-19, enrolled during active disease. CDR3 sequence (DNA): TGTGCCAGCAGCGCCCGGGATGGGCAGAATAGCAATCAGCCCCAGCATTTT. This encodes CASSARDGQNSNQPQHF.